This T cell receptor (beta chain) is from a study of vaccination effects on CD4 cells after COVID-19. Study-level results: Convalescent patients were scarce, and early post-infection timepoints were absent. Marked clonal contraction was seen late after vaccination (in both infection- and vaccine-induced clones).

CDR1 is SGHTA, CDR2 FQGNSA, per germline. This CDR3 spans 15 amino acids. Germline trimming cut 5 bases from V and 5 bases from J; bases unmatched to any gene: 9. Clones were read by immunoSEQ multiplex PCR, and TCRdb kept only the in-frame ones, dropping some. The data show tens of thousands of clones, roughly 74% seen once. Viral peptide pools were used in the ViraFEST assay to expand antigen-specific CD4+ T cells, and sequencing came afterward. A 10-day culture period preceded the isolation of CD4+ T cells. The study found no prior SARS-CoV-2 infection in the vaccine recipients, who tested negative for nucleocapsid antibodies. Researchers reported culturing more than 1.5 million PBMC in each well, adding approximately 10 IU/ml IL-2 and about 9.5 ug/ml peptides. IL-2 medium was substituted for half the medium on days 3 and 7. On this clone: Its specificity is not known.

V is TRBV7-2 and J is TRBJ2-4; 7 nucleotides line up with TRBD2. Sequenced material: CD4+ T cells from PBMCs cultured with HCoV-NL63 spike peptides, taken before COVID-19 vaccination. The TCR originated in a human donor who received a COVID-19 vaccine. The CDR3 sequence is CASSPPGGGENIQYF. In DNA, the CDR3 is TGTGCCAGCAGCCCTCCCGGCGGGGGAGAAAACATTCAGTACTTC.